This T cell receptor (beta chain) was obtained from a study of blood T cell repertoires in COVID-19. Overall study context: COVID-19 samples from acute and convalescent phases originated in the United States, Italy and Spain. T cells, B-cell-depleted T cells, or PBMCs supplied cDNA or gDNA.

CDR3 length equals 14 residues. CDR1 is LNHDA and CDR2 is SQIVND in the germline V gene (reference sequence). V shed 7 bases, J shed 4 bases, and the junction held 8 bases outside the gene matches. Authors' methods: Reference gene primers were amplified, and this amplification served to estimate nucleated cell counts. Sequencing was performed with immunoSEQ multiplex PCR; in TCRdb, only in-frame clones are kept and a portion is missing. That table is the source of V, J and clone size, and D and trimming were worked out from the DNA. The sample shows approximately 390,000 clones, around 87% of them seen only once.

The specimen sequenced was peripheral blood. This TCR derives from a man aged 18 to 30 with active or convalescent COVID-19. The chain combines TRBV19 with TRBJ2-7, with 9 bases identical to TRBD1. The CDR3, as DNA: TGTGCCAGTAAACCGGGACAGGGTCTGTACGAGCAGTACTTC. Translation: CASKPGQGLYEQYF.